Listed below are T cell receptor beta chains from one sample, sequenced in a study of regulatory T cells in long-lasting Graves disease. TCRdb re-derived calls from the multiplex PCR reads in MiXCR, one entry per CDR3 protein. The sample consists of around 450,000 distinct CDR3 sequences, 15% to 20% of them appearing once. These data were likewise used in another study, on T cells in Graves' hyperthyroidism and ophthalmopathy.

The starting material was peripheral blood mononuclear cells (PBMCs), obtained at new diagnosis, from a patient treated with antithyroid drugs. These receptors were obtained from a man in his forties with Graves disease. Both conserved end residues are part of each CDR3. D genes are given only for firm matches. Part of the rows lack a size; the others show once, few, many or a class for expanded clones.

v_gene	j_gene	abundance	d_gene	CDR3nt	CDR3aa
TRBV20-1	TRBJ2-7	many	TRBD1	TGCAGTGCTAGTGGACAGGGGAAGTCTATTAGTGGCTACGAGCAGTACTTC	CSASGQGKSISGYEQYF
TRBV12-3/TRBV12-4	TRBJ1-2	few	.	TGTGCCAGCAGTTTAAACAGAAACAACTATGGCTACACCTTC	CASSLNRNNYGYTF
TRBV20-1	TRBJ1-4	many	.	TGCAGTGCTAGAGATATACAGGGTTTTGAAAAACTGTTTTTT	CSARDIQGFEKLFF
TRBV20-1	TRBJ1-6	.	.	TGCAGTGCTAGAGATCAGGGGTTAGGAAATTCACCCCTCCACTTT	CSARDQGLGNSPLHF
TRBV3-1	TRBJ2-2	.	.	TGTGCCAGCAGCCGAATAGGGGGCACCGGGGAGCTGTTTTTT	CASSRIGGTGELFF
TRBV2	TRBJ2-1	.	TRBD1	TGTGCCAGCAGGGAACGACAGGGCGCTTACAATGAGCAGTTCTTC	CASRERQGAYNEQFF
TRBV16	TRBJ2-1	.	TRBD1	TGTGCCAGCAGCCAGAGGACAGGGACCTACCATGAGCAGTTCTTC	CASSQRTGTYHEQFF
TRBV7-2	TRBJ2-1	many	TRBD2	TGTGCCAGCAGCTTACGAGCTAGCGGGAATCTCTACAATGAGCAGTTCTTC	CASSLRASGNLYNEQFF
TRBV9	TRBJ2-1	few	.	TGTGCCAGCAGCGTAGAAGTGGGATTCCAGCGGGAGCAGTTCTTC	CASSVEVGFQREQFF
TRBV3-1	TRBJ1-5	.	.	TGTGCCAGCAGCCAAGATTTCCCAGGGCCCCTAAGGAATCAGCCCCAGCATTTT	CASSQDFPGPLRNQPQHF
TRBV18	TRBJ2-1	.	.	TGTGCCAGCTCACCACGCCTTCCTACTCCGGGGCCGGATGACAATGAGCAGTTCTTC	CASSPRLPTPGPDDNEQFF
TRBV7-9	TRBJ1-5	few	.	TGTGCCAGCAGCAAGGAGACGGGTGGAGGCAATCAGCCCCAGCATTTT	CASSKETGGGNQPQHF
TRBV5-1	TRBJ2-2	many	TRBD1	TGCGCCAGCAGCGCAGGACAGGGGGTCGGGGAGCTGTTTTTT	CASSAGQGVGELFF
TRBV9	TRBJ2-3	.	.	TGTGCCAGCAGCGTAATAGGACAGACCACAGATACGCAGTATTTT	CASSVIGQTTDTQYF
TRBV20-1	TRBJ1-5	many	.	TGCAGTGCTTACGACAGACATCAGCCCCAGCATTTT	CSAYDRHQPQHF
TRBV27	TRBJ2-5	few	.	TGTGCCAGCAGCGAACGGGCAGGCCAAGAGACCCAGTACTTC	CASSERAGQETQYF
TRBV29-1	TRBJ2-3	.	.	TGCAGCGCGGACTACCGCACAGATACGCAGTATTTT	CSADYRTDTQYF
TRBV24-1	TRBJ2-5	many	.	TGTGCCACCAGTCCCGGACGGGAGACCCAGTACTTC	CATSPGRETQYF
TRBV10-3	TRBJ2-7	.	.	TGTGCCATCAGTGAGCACCGGCCAACAGAGCAGTACTTC	CAISEHRPTEQYF
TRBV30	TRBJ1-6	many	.	TGTGCCTGGAGTAGTCTTGGCAGAAAAAGAAATTCACCCCTCCACTTT	CAWSSLGRKRNSPLHF
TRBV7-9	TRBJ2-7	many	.	TGTGCCAGCAGCTTATTAGGCTCAAGATACGAGCAGTACTTC	CASSLLGSRYEQYF
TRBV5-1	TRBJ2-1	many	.	TGCGCCAGCAGCTTGGGGAGCCGCAATGAGCAGTTCTTC	CASSLGSRNEQFF
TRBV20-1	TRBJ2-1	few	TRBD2	TGCAGTGCTAGTAGGGCTAGCGGGAGAGAAGAGCAGTTCTTC	CSASRASGREEQFF
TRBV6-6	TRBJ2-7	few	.	TGTGCCAGCAGTTACTCGGTTACCTCGGACGAGCAGTACTTC	CASSYSVTSDEQYF
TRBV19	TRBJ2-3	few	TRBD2	TGTGCCAGTAGTATTAGACGCGGGAGGAGCACAGATACGCAGTATTTT	CASSIRRGRSTDTQYF
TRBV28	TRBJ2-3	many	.	TGTGCCAGCAGTTCCCCGACCAGGAGCACAGATACGCAGTATTTT	CASSSPTRSTDTQYF
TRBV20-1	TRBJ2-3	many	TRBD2	TGCAGTGCTGATAGCGGGTCCGGCCCAGATACGCAGTATTTT	CSADSGSGPDTQYF
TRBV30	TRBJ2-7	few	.	TGTGCCTGGAGTGTAGGGACACCGGCCTCCTACGAGCAGTACTTC	CAWSVGTPASYEQYF
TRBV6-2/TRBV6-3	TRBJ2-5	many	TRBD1	TGTGCCAGCAGCGAAATCGACAGGGTTGGCGAGACCCAGTACTTC	CASSEIDRVGETQYF
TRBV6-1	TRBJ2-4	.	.	TGTGCCAGCAGGACAGACCCTCAGGAAAACATTCAGTACTTC	CASRTDPQENIQYF
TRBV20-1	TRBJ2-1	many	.	TGCAGTGCTAGCGGTCCCAATGAGCAGTTCTTC	CSASGPNEQFF
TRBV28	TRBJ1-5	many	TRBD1	TGTGCCAGCAGTGTGGGGACAGTATTGGGCCAACGCAATCAGCCCCAGCATTTT	CASSVGTVLGQRNQPQHF
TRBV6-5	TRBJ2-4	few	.	TGTGCCAGCAGTTACTCGTTCGGTGTGGTCGGGAGAGAGAAAAACATTCAGTACTTC	CASSYSFGVVGREKNIQYF
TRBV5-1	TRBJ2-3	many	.	TGCGCCAGCAGCGACGACCGCACTAGCACAGATACGCAGTATTTT	CASSDDRTSTDTQYF
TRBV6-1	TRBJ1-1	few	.	TGTGCCAGCAGTACCAGGGTTAACACTGAAGCTTTCTTT	CASSTRVNTEAFF
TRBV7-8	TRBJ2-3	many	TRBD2	TGTGCCAGCAGCTCCTATAGCGGGGGCACAGATACGCAGTATTTT	CASSSYSGGTDTQYF
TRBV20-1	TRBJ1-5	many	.	TGCAGTGCTAGAGGGGGCCCCAGCAATCAGCCCCAGCATTTT	CSARGGPSNQPQHF
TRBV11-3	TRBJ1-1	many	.	TGTGCCAGCAGCTTTTCATTGTCGGGGGCCGGCACTGAAGCTTTCTTT	CASSFSLSGAGTEAFF
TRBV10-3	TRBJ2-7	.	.	TGTGCCATCAGTGAGGTGGGGGGGCACTACGAGCAGTACTTC	CAISEVGGHYEQYF
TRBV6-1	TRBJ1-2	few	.	TGTGCCAGCACCGTCTCGGGACATGGGACCAATGGCTACACCTTC	CASTVSGHGTNGYTF
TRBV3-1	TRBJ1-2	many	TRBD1	TGTGCCAGCAGCCAAGTTGGGACAGACAACTATGGCTACACCTTC	CASSQVGTDNYGYTF